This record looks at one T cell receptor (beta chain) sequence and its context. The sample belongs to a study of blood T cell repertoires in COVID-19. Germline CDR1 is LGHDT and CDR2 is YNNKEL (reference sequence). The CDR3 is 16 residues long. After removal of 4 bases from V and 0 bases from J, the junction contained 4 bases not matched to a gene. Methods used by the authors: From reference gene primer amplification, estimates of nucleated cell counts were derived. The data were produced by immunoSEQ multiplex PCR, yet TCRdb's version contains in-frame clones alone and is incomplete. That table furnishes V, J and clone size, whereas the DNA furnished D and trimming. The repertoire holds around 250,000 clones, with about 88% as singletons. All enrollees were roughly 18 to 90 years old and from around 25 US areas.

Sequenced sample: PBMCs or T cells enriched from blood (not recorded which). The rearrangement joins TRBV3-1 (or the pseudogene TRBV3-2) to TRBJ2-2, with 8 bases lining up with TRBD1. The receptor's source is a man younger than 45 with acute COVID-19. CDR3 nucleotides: TGTGCCAGCAGCCCGAGGGACAGGACGAACACCGGGGAGCTGTTTTTT. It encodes CASSPRDRTNTGELFF.